The clone carrying this T cell receptor beta chain was picked up a small number of times. This record belongs to a study of T cell responses to AZD1222 COVID-19 vaccine. The CDR3 totals 12 residues. Deletions cut 8 bases from V and 3 bases from J, with 8 bases between. Germline lookup yields CDR1 MGHDK and CDR2 SYGVNS. Data came from immunoSEQ multiplex PCR; TCRdb stores just in-frame clones and leaves some out. The profile shows some 100,000 clones, just over 85% of them singletons. The chain joins TRBV25-1 to TRBJ1-5; D is possibly TRBD1 (5 bases). This receptor was obtained from an adult who received the AZD1222 COVID-19 vaccine. The specimen was peripheral blood, collected 28 days after the second AZD1222 dose. CDR3 protein: CASGGDNQPQHF. As DNA, the CDR3 is TGTGCCAGCGGAGGGGACAATCAGCCCCAGCATTTT.